One and the same sample provided the 17 T cell receptor beta chains below, sequenced in a study of cytomegalovirus exposure and HLA in healthy donors. Vbeta (60) and Jbeta (13) primers were used in the PCR. Using immunoSEQ multiplex PCR, the repertoire was profiled, and TCRdb retains in-frame clones only, with some absent. The sample gives roughly 150,000 clones, 82% of which show up once; about 5.2% is in the top ten. Material for sequencing was PBMCs. The receptors here all came from a man aged 25-45 years in good health and CMV-seropositive.

This chain uses TRBV7-2 with TRBJ1-6, with TRBD1 as a possible D gene (6 bases). Looked up from germline, CDR1 is SGHTA and CDR2 is FQGNSA. This CDR3 comprises 15 residues. The germline V and J ends were trimmed by 1 base and 7 bases, with 11 bases remaining between them. The CDR3 DNA follows: TGTGCCAGCAGCTTAGGGACCAGGGGCAATTCACCCCTCCACTTT. Encoded protein: CASSLGTRGNSPLHF.

The chain uses TRBV2 and TRBJ1-2; tentative D call: TRBD1 (5 bases). With 8 bases removed from V and 7 bases from J, the gap between germline ends came to 23 bases. The CDR3 loop spans 15 amino acids. CDR1 and CDR2 (germline): SNHLY, FYNNEI. The CDR3 protein is CASGNKQALDGGYTF. The CDR3 region has the DNA TGTGCCAGCGGGAACAAACAGGCTTTGGACGGTGGCTACACCTTC.

The chain combines TRBV11-2 with TRBJ2-6; no clear D. The V gene's germline CDR1 is SGHAT and CDR2 FQNNGV. This CDR3 is built from 18 residues. V lost 4 bases, J lost 0 bases, and 16 bases lay in between. Written as DNA, the CDR3 is TGTGCCAGCAGCTCCCTCCGAGGCGGTCCCTCTGGGGCCAACGTCCTGACTTTC. It is translated as CASSSLRGGPSGANVLTF. Full variable domain (missing parts from reference TRBV11-2 and TRBJ2-6): EAGVAQSPRYKIIEKRQSVAFWCNPISGHATLYWYQQILGQGPKLLIQFQNNGVVDDSQLPKDRFSAERLKGVDSTLKIQPAKLEDSAVYLCASSSLRGGPSGANVLTFGAGSRLTVL.

J is TRBJ2-7 and V is TRBV5-1; 8 bases align to TRBD1. V dropped 3 bases and J dropped 0; count of bases not matched to a gene: 8. Germline V gives CDR1 SGHRS, CDR2 YFSETQ. This CDR3 comprises 16 residues. CDR3 region: CASSSSPGQVSYEQYF. For the CDR3, the DNA is TGCGCCAGCAGCTCGTCTCCGGGACAGGTCTCCTACGAGCAGTACTTC.

The chain recombines TRBV11-3 with TRBJ2-1; TRBD2 matches 8 bases. The J segment lost 8 bases and the V segment lost 2 bases, leaving 8 bases of the junction unmatched. The CDR3 has 15 amino acids. CDR1 SGHNT and CDR2 YENEEA come from the germline V gene. CDR3 amino acids: CASSLTGGSQDEQFF. CDR3 nucleotide sequence: TGTGCCAGCAGCTTAACGGGGGGGAGCCAAGATGAGCAGTTCTTC.

The V call is TRBV28, the J call TRBJ2-1, with unresolved D. Per germline, CDR1 MDHEN and CDR2 SYDVKM. V was pared by 5 bases and J by 5 bases, with 4 bases between. The CDR3 consists of 11 residues. For the CDR3, the DNA is TGTGCCAGCAGTCCAAACAATGAGCAGTTCTTC. It encodes CASSPNNEQFF.

Only one count was recorded for this clone. CDR3 in DNA: TGTGCCAGCAGCTCCCACAGCTATGGCTACACCTTC. It specifies CASSSHSYGYTF. This sequence joins TRBV9 and TRBJ1-2; no definite D call. The CDR3 loop spans 12 amino acids. V lost 4 bases, J lost 4 bases, and 8 bases lay in between. Germline CDR1 is SGDLS and CDR2 is YYNGEE.

The chain carries TRBV5-4 and TRBJ2-5; TRBD1 agrees at 9 bases. Germline CDR1 and CDR2: SGHNT and YYREEE (reference sequence). J gave up 2 bases and V 4 bases, and 9 bases lay outside the gene matches. The CDR3 loop spans 16 amino acids. The CDR3 DNA is TGTGCCAGCAGCCGGACAGGGGCCTACCCACAAGAGACCCAGTACTTC. Protein: CASSRTGAYPQETQYF.

The genes are TRBV7-9 and TRBJ2-5; 9 bases line up with TRBD2. In germline, CDR1 is SEHNR, CDR2 FQNEAQ (reference sequence). The CDR3 is 16 residues long. J lost 5 bases, V lost 2 bases, and 9 bases had no gene match. CDR3 sequence (DNA): TGTGCCAGCAGCTTATCCCTAGCGGGGACCGGGGAGACCCAGTACTTC. Its translation is CASSLSLAGTGETQYF.

CDR3 protein: CASSEVGLYEDGYTF. The CDR3 bases are TGTGCCAGCAGTGAAGTAGGTCTTTACGAGGATGGCTACACCTTC. This chain uses TRBV2 with TRBJ1-2; D unresolved. This CDR3 has 15 residues. The germline V gene has CDR1 SNHLY and CDR2 FYNNEI. V was shortened by 1 base and J by 6 bases, with 15 bases between the two germline ends.

This clone appeared once. One junction end disagrees with the germline gene, perhaps due to a read error. The chain recombines TRBV7-8 with TRBJ2-7; 9 bases fit TRBD2. This CDR3 contains 14 residues. Per germline, CDR1 SGHVS and CDR2 FQNEAQ. CDR3 bases: TGTGCCAGCAGCTCCCCGATGATAGCGGGAGAGCCGTACTTC. Translated, it gives CASSSPMIAGEPYF.

This rearrangement joins TRBV6-4 to TRBJ1-1; 8 bases agree with TRBD1. The CDR3 sequence is 14 residues long. Germline loops: CDR1 MRHNA, CDR2 SNTAGT. With V trimmed by 6 bases and J by 1 base, 4 bases remained unmatched. The CDR3 sequence: CASSSGGENTEAFF. CDR3 DNA: TGTGCCAGCAGCTCAGGGGGCGAGAACACTGAAGCTTTCTTT.

CDR3 sequence: CASKRDRGRDGYTF. CDR3 DNA sequence: TGTGCCAGCAAAAGGGACAGGGGGCGCGATGGCTACACCTTC. The chain uses TRBV2 and TRBJ1-2; 12 bases are shared with TRBD1. The J segment lost 6 bases and the V segment lost 7 bases, leaving 6 bases of the junction unmatched. The germline V gene has CDR1 SNHLY and CDR2 FYNNEI. The CDR3 sequence is 14 residues long.

Note on this clone: A junction boundary mismatches the germline segment, possibly from a read error. The chain uses TRBV7-9 and TRBJ2-7; 15 bases agree with TRBD2. This CDR3 spans 15 amino acids. The V gene's germline CDR1 is SEHNR and CDR2 FQNEAQ (reference sequence). CDR3 coding DNA: TGTTCCAGCAGCTGGACTAGCGGGAGGGCCTACGAGCAGTACTTC. It encodes CSSSWTSGRAYEQYF.

The chain carries TRBV5-5 and TRBJ1-4, with D perhaps matching TRBD1 (5 bases). Germline CDR1 SGHKS, CDR2 YYEKEE (reference sequence). The V end lost 2 bases, the J end lost 7 bases, and 15 bases lay between the germline ends. The CDR3 contains 15 residues. CDR3 amino acids: CASSLGREGSEKLFF. For the CDR3, the DNA is TGTGCCAGCAGCTTAGGCAGGGAGGGGAGTGAAAAACTGTTTTTT. Based on the CDR3 plus reference TRBV5-5 and TRBJ1-4, the full variable domain is DAGVTQSPTHLIKTRGQQVTLRCSPISGHKSVSWYQQVLGQGPQFIFQYYEKEERGRGNFPDRFSARQFPNYSSELNVNALLLGDSALYLCASSLGREGSEKLFFGSGTQLSVL.

The V gene is TRBV5-6, the J gene TRBJ2-1; 10 bases fit TRBD2. Germline V CDR1 and CDR2: SGHDT, YYEEEE. The CDR3 extends over 16 amino acids. The V gene end was trimmed by 4 bases and the J gene end by 8 bases; junction bases not matched to a gene: 12. CDR3 region: CASSPGVSGRADEQFF. CDR3 in DNA: TGTGCCAGCAGCCCCGGGGTAAGCGGGAGGGCCGATGAGCAGTTCTTC.

The chain uses TRBV4-1 and TRBJ1-6; no reliable D call. V was clipped by 1 base and J by 0 bases, with 10 bases between them. CDR1 and CDR2 (germline): MGHRA, YSYEKL. The CDR3 contains 17 residues. CDR3 in DNA: TGCGCCAGCAGCCAAGGAAAAACAAGCTCCTATAATTCACCCCTCCACTTT. Translated, it gives CASSQGKTSSYNSPLHF.